The clone carrying this TCR beta chain occurred many times. The data belong to a study of tumor-infiltrating lymphocytes in primary liver carcinoma. Study-wide context: Surgical resection was used to treat these primary liver carcinoma patients.

Germline V gene lookup returns CDR1 MNHNS and CDR2 SASEGT. The CDR3 has 15 amino acids. V gave up 6 bases and J gave up 4 bases; unmatched junction bases: 5. Out of unsorted whole blood came the blood RNA, and germline DNA was extracted as well. Production of TCR beta cDNA used 400 to 650 ng total RNA together with a constant-region primer. Three rounds of nested multiplex PCR with slightly modified ARM-PCR produced TCR beta libraries. It was with TRBV1-TRBV30 forward primers and a C-beta reverse primer that the first two PCR rounds were run, at roughly 10 cycles each. TCRdb reanalysed the multiplex PCR reads using MiXCR and keeps one entry per CDR3 protein. The repertoire has hundreds of thousands of distinct CDR3 sequences, around three fifths of them found once; the top ten carry 15% to 20%.

Sequencing input: peripheral blood. This receptor was obtained from a woman in her twenties or thirties with primary liver carcinoma and hepatitis B virus infection. The V call is TRBV6-1, the J call TRBJ2-3; TRBD2 agrees at 12 bases. CDR3 nucleotide sequence: TGTGCCAGCAGGACTAGCGGGAGCTACCCAGATACGCAGTATTTT. Protein: CASRTSGSYPDTQYF.